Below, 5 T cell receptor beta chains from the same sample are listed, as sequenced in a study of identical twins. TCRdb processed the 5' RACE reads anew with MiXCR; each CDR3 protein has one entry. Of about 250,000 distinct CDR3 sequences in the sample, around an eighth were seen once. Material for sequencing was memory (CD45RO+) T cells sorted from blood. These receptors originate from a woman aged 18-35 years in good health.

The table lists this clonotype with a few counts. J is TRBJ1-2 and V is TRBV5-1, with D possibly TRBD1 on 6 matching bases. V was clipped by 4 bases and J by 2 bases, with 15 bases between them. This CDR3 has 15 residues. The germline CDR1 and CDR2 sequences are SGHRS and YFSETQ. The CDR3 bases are TGCGCCAGCAGCGCTGCAGGGGCGACGAACTATGGCTACACCTTC. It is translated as CASSAAGATNYGYTF.

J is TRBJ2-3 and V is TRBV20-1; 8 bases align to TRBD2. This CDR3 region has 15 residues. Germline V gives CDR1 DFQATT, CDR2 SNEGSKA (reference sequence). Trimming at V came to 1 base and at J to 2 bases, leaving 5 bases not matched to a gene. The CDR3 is CSARVIAGHTDTQYF. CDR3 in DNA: TGCAGTGCTAGAGTTATAGCGGGACACACAGATACGCAGTATTTT.

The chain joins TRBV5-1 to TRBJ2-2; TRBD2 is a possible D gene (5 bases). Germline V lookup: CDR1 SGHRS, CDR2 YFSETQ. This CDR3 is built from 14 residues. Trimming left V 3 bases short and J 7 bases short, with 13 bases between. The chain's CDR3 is CASSSGPGSGELFF. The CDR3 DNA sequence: TGCGCCAGCAGCTCAGGTCCGGGGAGCGGGGAGCTGTTTTTT.

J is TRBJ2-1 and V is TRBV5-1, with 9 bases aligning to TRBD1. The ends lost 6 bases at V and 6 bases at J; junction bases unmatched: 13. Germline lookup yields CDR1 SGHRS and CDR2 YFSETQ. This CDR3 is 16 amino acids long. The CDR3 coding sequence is TGCGCCAGCACCAATCGACCGGGACAGGGCTCCAATGAGCAGTTCTTC. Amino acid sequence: CASTNRPGQGSNEQFF. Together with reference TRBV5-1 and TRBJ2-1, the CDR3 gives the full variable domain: KAGVTQTPRYLIKTRGQQVTLSCSPISGHRSVSWYQQTPGQGLQFLFEYFSETQRNKGNFPGRFSGRQFSNSRSEMNVSTLELGDSALYLCASTNRPGQGSNEQFFGPGTRLTVL.

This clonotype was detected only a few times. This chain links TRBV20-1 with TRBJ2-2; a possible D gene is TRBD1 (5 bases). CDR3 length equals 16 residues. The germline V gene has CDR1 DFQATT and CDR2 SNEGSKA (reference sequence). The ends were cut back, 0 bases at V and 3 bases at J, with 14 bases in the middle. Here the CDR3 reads CSARDPSGKDTGELFF. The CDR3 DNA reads TGCAGTGCTAGAGATCCCTCAGGGAAGGACACCGGGGAGCTGTTTTTT.